Below are 16 T cell receptor beta chains sequenced from a single sample in a study of metastatic and nonmetastatic thyroid tumors. No treatment had been given to any patient before thyroid surgery. TCRdb reassembled clones from the PCR reads with MiXCR. The sample holds about 45,000 clones, about 4% seen once. The sequenced sample consisted of blood. The receptor set was obtained from a female donor with papillary thyroid cancer or a benign thyroid nodule (not recorded which). Some clones in this sample may be carry-over from other donors' samples.

This clone was picked up a small number of times. The CDR3 DNA sequence: TGTGCCACCAGTGTCGGGAACAATGAGCAGTTCTTC. Translated, it gives CATSVGNNEQFF. The chain joins TRBV15 to TRBJ2-1; possibly TRBD2 for D (5 bases). Trimming removed 6 bases at V and 5 bases at J, with 8 bases between. The length of the CDR3 is 12 residues. Germline CDR1 and CDR2: LNHNV and YYDKDF (reference sequence).

This clone was counted many times. The chain couples TRBV28 to TRBJ2-2; 7 bases are a match to TRBD1. The V and J ends lost 5 bases and 2 bases, in that order; junction bases with no gene match: 14. From germline, CDR1 is MDHEN and CDR2 SYDVKM. The CDR3 has 18 residues. The CDR3 reads CASSGDSLVGFNTGELFF. The DNA for the CDR3 is TGTGCCAGCAGTGGGGACAGTTTGGTGGGCTTTAACACCGGGGAGCTGTTTTTT.

The sample holds many counts of this clone. The V call is TRBV3-1, the J call TRBJ2-2; D may correspond to TRBD1 or TRBD2 (5 bases each). Trimming took off 1 base at V and 6 bases at J, with 15 bases between the two ends. Germline loops: CDR1 LGHDT, CDR2 YNNKEL (reference sequence). The CDR3 is 16 amino acids. The CDR3 bases are TGTGCCAGCAGCCAAGGAGCCGGGACCTCCTCCGGGGAGCTGTTTTTT. This codes for CASSQGAGTSSGELFF.

There are many counts of this clone. The J gene is TRBJ1-6, the V gene TRBV29-1; D is uncertain. V lost 3 bases to trimming and J lost 0 bases, with 12 bases between them. The CDR3 has 16 residues. Germline CDR1 is SQVTM and CDR2 is ANQGSEA. CDR3 coding DNA: TGCAGCGTTGAGGAGGGTAGTAGCTCCTATAATTCACCCCTCCACTTT. This sequence encodes CSVEEGSSSYNSPLHF.

This clone was counted ten times or more. The chain employs TRBV5-1 and TRBJ2-3; D may correspond to TRBD1 or TRBD2 (5 bases each). From germline, CDR1 is SGHRS and CDR2 YFSETQ. The CDR3 length is 11 residues. Trimming cost V 6 bases and J 4 bases, with 6 bases left between them. Written as DNA, the CDR3 is TGCGCCAGCATGGGGGCAGATACGCAGTATTTT. Amino acids: CASMGADTQYF.

The sample holds a few counts of this clone. The chain is built from TRBV27 and TRBJ2-7, with TRBD1 matching over 8 bases. There are 15 residues in the CDR3. CDR1 and CDR2 (germline): MNHEY, SMNVEV (reference sequence). J was trimmed by 6 bases and V by 6 bases; bases with no gene match: 13. The chain's CDR3 is CASSPGRGLLLEQYF. The DNA for the CDR3 is TGTGCCAGCAGCCCCGGCAGGGGGCTTCTCCTCGAGCAGTACTTC.

This clone was observed a handful of times. The V gene is TRBV9, the J gene TRBJ2-1, with a possible D match to TRBD1 (6 bases). The CDR3 loop spans 14 amino acids. Germline CDR1 reads SGDLS; CDR2 reads YYNGEE. V lost 6 bases and J lost 4, with 14 bases in between. As DNA, the CDR3 is TGTGCCAGCACCGAGGGGGAAACGTACAATGAGCAGTTCTTC. Protein sequence: CASTEGETYNEQFF. The entire variable domain, with the rest obtained from reference TRBV9 and TRBJ2-1, is as follows: DSGVTQTPKHLITATGQRVTLRCSPRSGDLSVYWYQQSLDQGLQFLIQYYNGEERAKGNILERFSAQQFPDLHSELNLSSLELGDSALYFCASTEGETYNEQFFGPGTRLTVL.

Ten or more counts support this clone. The chain employs TRBV3-1 and TRBJ1-1; D is ambiguous. Trimming took off 5 bases at V and 5 bases at J, with 15 bases between the two ends. This CDR3 is 14 amino acids long. Germline CDR1 reads LGHDT; CDR2 reads YNNKEL (reference sequence). CDR3 nucleotide sequence: TGTGCCAGCAGCTTAGGTACGTACGGAACTGAAGCTTTCTTT. This codes for CASSLGTYGTEAFF.

This clone has only a few counts. The chain has TRBV6-5 and TRBJ2-2, with 8 bases identical to TRBD1. Trimming at V came to 2 bases and at J to 0 bases, leaving 2 bases not matched to a gene. The CDR3 is 16 residues long. Germline CDR1 is MNHEY and CDR2 is SVGAGI. The CDR3 region has the DNA TGTGCCAGCAGTTACAGGGACAGGTCGAACACCGGGGAGCTGTTTTTT. It translates to CASSYRDRSNTGELFF.

This clone was seen more than once but under ten times. The gene calls are TRBV7-9 and TRBJ2-7; maybe TRBD1 (6 bases). This CDR3 has 12 residues. Germline V gene sequence: CDR1 SEHNR, CDR2 FQNEAQ (reference sequence). V shed 5 bases and J shed 11 bases, with 16 bases lying between them. Written as DNA, the CDR3 is TGTGCCAGCAGCCTAAACAGGGAACTCGAGTACTTC. Translating it yields CASSLNRELEYF.

Many counts were recorded for this clone. V is TRBV18 and J is TRBJ2-7; D call uncertain. This CDR3 is built from 16 residues. The V gene's germline CDR1 is KGHSH and CDR2 LQKENI. V lost 4 bases, J lost 3 bases, and 19 bases lay in between. CDR3 sequence: CASSQNRAISVYEQYF. In nucleotides, the CDR3 is TGTGCCAGCTCACAAAACCGGGCCATATCCGTCTACGAGCAGTACTTC. Drawing the rest from reference TRBV18 and TRBJ2-7, the complete variable domain is NAGVMQNPRHLVRRRGQEARLRCSPMKGHSHVYWYRQLPEEGLKFMVYLQKENIIDESGMPKERFSAEFPKEGPSILRIQQVVRGDSAAYFCASSQNRAISVYEQYFGPGTRLTVT.

This sequence joins TRBV19 and TRBJ2-2; TRBD2 is a possible D gene (6 bases). CDR1 and CDR2 (germline): LNHDA, SQIVND (reference sequence). The CDR3 totals 14 residues. The ends were cut back, 8 bases at V and 3 bases at J, with 13 bases in the middle. Written as DNA, the CDR3 is TGTGCCAGTCGTGTAGGCGGGGACACCGGGGAGCTGTTTTTT. This translates into CASRVGGDTGELFF.

This clone has a count of ten or more. The gene calls are TRBV11-2 and TRBJ1-1; weak D call: TRBD1 (5 bases). The germline V gene encodes CDR1 SGHAT and CDR2 FQNNGV. The length of the CDR3 is 15 residues. V lost 4 bases to trimming and J lost 4 bases, with 16 bases between them. The CDR3 DNA is TGTGCCAGCAGCTCCCGACTAGGTCAGGGCACTGAAGCTTTCTTT. It translates to CASSSRLGQGTEAFF.

This clone was picked up many times. The chain combines TRBV18 with TRBJ2-7; the D gene is possibly TRBD1 (5 bases). The ends were cut back, 3 bases at V and 6 bases at J, with 12 bases in the middle. Per the germline V gene, CDR1 is KGHSH and CDR2 is LQKENI. This CDR3 is built from 13 residues. The CDR3 region has the DNA TGTGCCAGCTCACCGACACCCACAGGCGAGCAGTACTTC. Its translation is CASSPTPTGEQYF.

This clone came up many times. The chain employs TRBV20-1 and TRBJ2-5; TRBD2 agrees at 14 bases. The length of the CDR3 is 15 residues. The V segment lost 3 bases and the J segment 5 bases; nucleotides outside the gene matches: 5. Germline V gives CDR1 DFQATT, CDR2 SNEGSKA (reference sequence). The CDR3 nucleotides are TGCAGTGCTAGGGGACTAGCGGGAGATTTGGAGACCCAGTACTTC. This sequence encodes CSARGLAGDLETQYF.

This clone was seen only a few times. The V gene is TRBV20-1, the J gene TRBJ2-2; the match to TRBD1 covers 8 bases. The CDR3 spans 14 residues. Germline CDR1 and CDR2: DFQATT and SNEGSKA (reference sequence). The junction had 6 bases not matched to a gene; V was cut back by 5 bases and J by 4 bases. The DNA of the CDR3 is TGCAGTGCTTCCGACAGGGGCGCCACCGGGGAGCTGTTTTTT. Amino acid sequence: CSASDRGATGELFF.